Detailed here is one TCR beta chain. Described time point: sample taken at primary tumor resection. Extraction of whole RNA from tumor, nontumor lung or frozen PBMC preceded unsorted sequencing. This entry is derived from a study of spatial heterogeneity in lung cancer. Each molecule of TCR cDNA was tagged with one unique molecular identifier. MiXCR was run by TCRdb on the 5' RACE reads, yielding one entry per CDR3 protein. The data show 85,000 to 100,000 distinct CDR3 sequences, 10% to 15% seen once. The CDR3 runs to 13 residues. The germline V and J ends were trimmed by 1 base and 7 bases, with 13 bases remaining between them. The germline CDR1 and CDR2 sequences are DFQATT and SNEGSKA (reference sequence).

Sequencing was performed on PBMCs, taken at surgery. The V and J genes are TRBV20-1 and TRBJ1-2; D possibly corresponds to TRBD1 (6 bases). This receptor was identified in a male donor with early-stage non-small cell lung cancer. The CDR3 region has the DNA TGCAGTGCTAGAGTTACAGGGCGGCCTGGCTACACCTTC. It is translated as CSARVTGRPGYTF.